A single sample gave rise to the 30 T cell receptor beta chains below, sequenced in a study of OX40 agonist ivuxolimab in advanced cancers. Profiled with immunoSEQ multiplex PCR; TCRdb holds only in-frame clones, not every one. This sample carries about 40,000 clones, 88% of them seen once, and the ten largest clones take around 13%. Sequences were derived from CD4+ or CD8+ T cells sorted from blood, sampled in a trial of the OX40 agonist ivuxolimab. These receptors were taken from an adult with an advanced solid tumor such as melanoma, head and neck, liver or kidney cancer.

The chain couples TRBV27 to TRBJ1-1; 9 bases are a match to TRBD1. The V segment lost 4 bases and the J segment 0 bases; nucleotides outside the gene matches: 12. Germline V gene lookup returns CDR1 MNHEY and CDR2 SMNVEV (reference sequence). This CDR3 is built from 18 residues. CDR3 loop: CASSSRDRVNGMNTEAFF. CDR3 in DNA: TGTGCCAGCAGTTCCCGGGACAGGGTAAATGGAATGAACACTGAAGCTTTCTTT.

The V and J genes are TRBV10-3 and TRBJ1-2, with 8 bases that match TRBD1. There are 16 residues in the CDR3. Germline values: CDR1 ENHRY, CDR2 SYGVKD. V shed 2 bases and J 0 bases; nucleotides not matched to a gene: 5. CDR3 sequence (DNA): TGTGCCATCAGTGAGGATTGGACAGGGACTAACTATGGCTACACCTTC. This gives the protein CAISEDWTGTNYGYTF.

The V call is TRBV30, the J call TRBJ2-7; either TRBD1 or TRBD2 may supply D (7 bases each). Germline CDR1 is GTSNPN and CDR2 is SVGIG (reference sequence). The CDR3 runs to 16 residues. The germline V and J ends were trimmed by 1 base and 5 bases, with 21 bases remaining between them. CDR3 in amino acids: CAWSERETGVNDEQYF. The CDR3 DNA sequence: TGTGCCTGGAGTGAGCGGGAAACAGGGGTCAACGACGAGCAGTACTTC.

In regard to this clone: A junction boundary mismatches the germline segment, possibly from a read error. This chain connects TRBV5-6 to TRBJ1-1; D is perhaps TRBD1 (5 bases). The CDR3 consists of 14 residues. Germline-derived CDR1 and CDR2 are SGHDT and YYEEEE. The CDR3 DNA is TGTGCCAGCAGATTGGGGCCAGGGTGGGCTGAAGCTTTCTTT. It translates to CASRLGPGWAEAFF.

V is TRBV10-2 and J is TRBJ1-2; 7 bases are a match to TRBD1. After removal of 10 bases from V and 2 bases from J, the junction contained 16 bases not matched to a gene. CDR1 is WSHSY and CDR2 is SAAADI in the germline V gene. This CDR3 spans 16 amino acids. The CDR3 nucleotides are TGCGCCACGTCTCCATATAGGGGGCGACGGAACTATGGCTACACCTTC. Amino acid sequence: CATSPYRGRRNYGYTF.

This chain joins TRBV6-5 and TRBJ1-6, with a weak D call TRBD1 (5 bases). V lost 7 bases and J lost 8, with 15 bases in between. The length of the CDR3 is 14 residues. Per germline, CDR1 MNHEY and CDR2 SVGAGI. The CDR3 DNA sequence: TGTGCCAGCACCACTGGGGGTGGGTATTCACCCCTCCACTTT. Translating it yields CASTTGGGYSPLHF.

The chain recombines TRBV5-6 with TRBJ1-2; tentatively, D is TRBD1 (5 bases). CDR1 and CDR2 (germline): SGHDT, YYEEEE. The CDR3 length is 13 residues. Deletions cut 7 bases from V and 2 bases from J, with 12 bases between. CDR3 amino acids: CASHDGANYGYTF. Written as DNA, the CDR3 is TGTGCCAGCCACGATGGGGCCAACTATGGCTACACCTTC.

The chain employs TRBV6-5 and TRBJ2-7; 7 bases are shared with TRBD1. CDR1 is MNHEY, CDR2 SVGAGI, per germline. The CDR3 has 14 amino acids. With V trimmed by 2 bases and J by 5 bases, 6 bases remained unmatched. The CDR3 DNA follows: TGTGCCAGCAGTTACATGGGCAGGGGGAACGAGCAGTACTTC. Residues: CASSYMGRGNEQYF.

The genes are TRBV29-1 and TRBJ1-3; D remains ambiguous. This CDR3 region has 13 residues. V lost 7 bases to trimming and J lost 0 bases, with 10 bases between them. Germline V gene data show CDR1 as SQVTM and CDR2 as ANQGSEA. The chain's CDR3 is CSGAEGSGNTIYF. In nucleotides, the CDR3 is TGCAGCGGGGCGGAGGGCTCTGGAAACACCATATATTTT.

The rearrangement links TRBV7-6 to TRBJ2-7; 7 bases align to TRBD1. In germline, CDR1 is SGHVS, CDR2 FNYEAQ. The CDR3 is 13 residues long. V dropped 5 bases and J dropped 3; count of bases not matched to a gene: 4. The CDR3 region is CASSRDRNYEQYF. The CDR3 DNA reads TGTGCCAGCAGCCGGGACAGAAACTACGAGCAGTACTTC.

The rearrangement uses TRBV7-9 and TRBJ1-1; perhaps TRBD1 as D (6 bases). V lost 2 bases, J lost 3 bases, and 13 bases lay in between. Looked up from germline, CDR1 is SEHNR and CDR2 is FQNEAQ (reference sequence). CDR3 length: 15 residues. The CDR3 DNA is TGTGCCAGCAGCTTAAAAGTAAGGGGGGACACTGAAGCTTTCTTT. It translates to CASSLKVRGDTEAFF.

V gene TRBV10-3 combines with J gene TRBJ1-1, with D unresolved. Germline-derived CDR1 and CDR2 are ENHRY and SYGVKD. The CDR3 is made up of 14 amino acids. Trimming left V 7 bases short and J 4 bases short, with 16 bases between. CDR3 DNA: TGTGCCATCAAGGCTAACGGGGAGGCCACTGAAGCTTTCTTT. Translation gives CAIKANGEATEAFF.

This clone came up a few times. The chain joins TRBV4-2 to TRBJ2-7; the D gene could be TRBD1 or TRBD2 (5 bases each). The CDR3 has 13 amino acids. The V and J ends lost 1 base and 6 bases respectively, with 10 bases between them. Germline V lookup: CDR1 LGHNA, CDR2 YNFKEQ. The CDR3 nucleotides are TGTGCCAGCAGCCAAGGGGACGGCTTCGAGCAGTACTTC. Protein product: CASSQGDGFEQYF.

The gene calls are TRBV30 and TRBJ2-3; possibly TRBD1 for D (6 bases). The ends were cut back, 2 bases at V and 2 bases at J, with 14 bases in the middle. This CDR3 contains 15 residues. CDR1 and CDR2 from the germline V gene are GTSNPN and SVGIG (reference sequence). For the CDR3, the DNA is TGTGCCTGGAGTTCTGTAGGGGGTGACACAGATACGCAGTATTTT. This encodes CAWSSVGGDTDTQYF.

This clone occurred once. The chain links TRBV27 to TRBJ2-7, with D possibly TRBD2 on 5 matching bases. This CDR3 contains 14 residues. V dropped 2 bases and J dropped 1 base, with 9 bases sitting between them. In germline, CDR1 is MNHEY, CDR2 SMNVEV (reference sequence). In nucleotides, the CDR3 is TGTGCCAGCAGTTTACTCGGAGGTTCCTACGAGCAGTACTTC. Protein: CASSLLGGSYEQYF.

This clone was observed once. Written as DNA, the CDR3 is TGTGCCAGCTGTTGGGGGACTAGCGGTACAGATACGCAGTATTTT. This encodes CASCWGTSGTDTQYF. The J gene is TRBJ2-3, the V gene TRBV6-1, with TRBD2 identical over 11 bases. V was pared by 8 bases and J by 3 bases, with 7 bases of the junction left unmatched. This CDR3 comprises 15 residues. CDR1 and CDR2 (germline): MNHNS, SASEGT.

The chain joins TRBV29-1 to TRBJ1-4, with 8 bases matching TRBD1. Losses at the gene ends were 5 bases for V and 6 bases for J; bases not matched to a gene: 8. The CDR3 covers 14 residues. Germline V gene sequence: CDR1 SQVTM, CDR2 ANQGSEA. CDR3 protein: CSVQGAHGDEKLFF. CDR3 DNA: TGCAGCGTTCAGGGGGCTCACGGGGATGAAAAACTGTTTTTT.

In DNA form, the CDR3 reads TGCGCCAGCAGCACAGACTATGGCGGAGCCTCCTACGAGCAGTACTTC. Translating it yields CASSTDYGGASYEQYF. The chain employs TRBV4-1 and TRBJ2-7; D might be TRBD2 (5 bases). The germline V and J ends were trimmed by 5 bases and 0 bases, with 17 bases remaining between them. Germline CDR1 MGHRA, CDR2 YSYEKL. This CDR3 has 16 residues.

This rearrangement joins TRBV6-5 to TRBJ1-2; possible D gene TRBD1, 5 bases. Germline assignment: CDR1 MNHEY and CDR2 SVGAGI. CDR3 size: 14 residues. V lost 4 bases and J 4 bases, leaving 13 bases between the germline ends. The CDR3 reads CASSWRGGIYGYTF. The CDR3 coding sequence is TGTGCCAGCAGTTGGCGGGGGGGTATCTATGGCTACACCTTC.

V usage is TRBV7-9 and J usage is TRBJ2-7, with 7 positions matching TRBD1. The CDR3 totals 13 residues. Per germline, CDR1 SEHNR and CDR2 FQNEAQ (reference sequence). V lost 6 bases and J lost 3; bases outside the gene matches: 5. CDR3 coding DNA: TGTGCCAGCAGACGGGACAGAGACTACGAGCAGTACTTC. Protein sequence: CASRRDRDYEQYF. The full variable domain, completed using reference TRBV7-9 and TRBJ2-7, is DTGVSQNPRHKITKRGQNVTFRCDPISEHNRLYWYRQTLGQGPEFLTYFQNEAQLEKSRLLSDRFSAERPKGSFSTLEIQRTEQGDSAMYLCASRRDRDYEQYFGPGTRLTVT.

The chain is built from TRBV7-6 and TRBJ2-7, with a possible D match to TRBD2 (5 bases). The length of the CDR3 is 14 residues. V lost 4 bases to trimming and J lost 2 bases, with 12 bases between them. The germline V gene has CDR1 SGHVS and CDR2 FNYEAQ. CDR3 DNA sequence: TGTGCCAGCAGCTCCGCCGGGAAAACCTACGAGCAGTACTTC. This sequence encodes CASSSAGKTYEQYF.

There are a few counts of this clone. This CDR3 is also generated by other DNA sequences in the sample. The gene calls are TRBV5-1 and TRBJ2-7; no clear D gene. From germline, CDR1 is SGHRS and CDR2 YFSETQ. CDR3 length: 14 residues. Deletions cut 0 bases from V and 5 bases from J, with 12 bases between. CDR3 coding DNA: TGCGCCAGCAGCTTGGAAGTCCCGCAGGACGAGCAGTACTTC. It yields the protein CASSLEVPQDEQYF.

V usage is TRBV9 and J usage is TRBJ2-7, with 10 bases matching TRBD1. The V gene's germline CDR1 is SGDLS and CDR2 YYNGEE. The CDR3 loop spans 15 amino acids. The J segment lost 7 bases and the V segment lost 4 bases, leaving 11 bases of the junction unmatched. The CDR3 sequence: CASSSHRGTGAEQYF. In DNA form, the CDR3 reads TGTGCCAGCAGCTCCCACAGAGGGACAGGGGCTGAGCAGTACTTC. Together with reference TRBV9 and TRBJ2-7, the CDR3 gives the full variable domain: DSGVTQTPKHLITATGQRVTLRCSPRSGDLSVYWYQQSLDQGLQFLIQYYNGEERAKGNILERFSAQQFPDLHSELNLSSLELGDSALYFCASSSHRGTGAEQYFGPGTRLTVT.

The chain combines TRBV19 with TRBJ1-5; D unclear. The ends were cut back, 7 bases at V and 4 bases at J, with 14 bases in the middle. The CDR3 extends over 14 amino acids. The germline gives CDR1 LNHDA, CDR2 SQIVND (reference sequence). This CDR3 is CASTPRAENQPQHF. For the CDR3, the DNA is TGTGCCAGTACCCCAAGGGCAGAGAATCAGCCCCAGCATTTT.

This clone was found once. The chain combines TRBV5-6 with TRBJ1-3; no clear D gene. CDR1 is SGHDT, CDR2 YYEEEE, per germline. The CDR3 has 16 residues. V shed 0 bases and J shed 0 bases, with 10 bases lying between them. The CDR3: CASSLARHYSGNTIYF. The CDR3 DNA reads TGTGCCAGCAGCTTGGCCCGACACTACTCTGGAAACACCATATATTTT.

This clone was seen only a few times. The rearrangement uses TRBV13 and TRBJ1-1; possible D gene TRBD1, 5 bases. The CDR3 totals 14 residues. Deletions cut 5 bases from V and 3 bases from J, with 13 bases between. Germline V gene sequence: CDR1 PRHDT, CDR2 FYEKMQ (reference sequence). The CDR3 loop is CASSIFAGDTEAFF. The CDR3 region has the DNA TGTGCCAGCAGCATCTTTGCGGGGGACACTGAAGCTTTCTTT.

This clone has just one count. The chain couples TRBV2 to TRBJ1-1, with TRBD1 as a possible D gene (5 bases). Germline CDR1 is SNHLY and CDR2 is FYNNEI. Trimming left V 8 bases short and J 8 bases short, with 30 bases between. This CDR3 spans 17 amino acids. Written as DNA, the CDR3 is TGTGCCAGCTACTTCGCATGGGGGGGGACCGCCGAACGGGAAGCTTTCTTT. This translates into CASYFAWGGTAEREAFF.

This clone was seen a handful of times. The chain has TRBV7-9 and TRBJ1-2; 7 bases are shared with TRBD1. Unmatched junction bases numbered 12, after V lost 1 base and J lost 4 bases. This CDR3 has 17 amino acids. The germline V gene encodes CDR1 SEHNR and CDR2 FQNEAQ (reference sequence). The CDR3 sequence: CASSLGAGGSDGYGYTF. Written as DNA, the CDR3 is TGTGCCAGCAGCTTAGGGGCAGGGGGGAGTGATGGCTATGGCTACACCTTC. Together with reference TRBV7-9 and TRBJ1-2, the CDR3 gives the full variable domain: DTGVSQNPRHKITKRGQNVTFRCDPISEHNRLYWYRQTLGQGPEFLTYFQNEAQLEKSRLLSDRFSAERPKGSFSTLEIQRTEQGDSAMYLCASSLGAGGSDGYGYTFGSGTRLTVV.

V gene TRBV4-2 combines with J gene TRBJ1-2; possible D gene TRBD1, 6 bases. The germline V gene has CDR1 LGHNA and CDR2 YNFKEQ. V lost 1 base and J 3 bases, leaving 18 bases between the germline ends. CDR3 length: 17 amino acids. CDR3 nucleotides: TGTGCCAGCAGCCAAGTCCCTTACAGGGTCGGTGACTATGGCTACACCTTC. Its translation: CASSQVPYRVGDYGYTF.

This clone has a handful of counts. The V gene is TRBV19, the J gene TRBJ2-7; maybe TRBD2 (6 bases). V lost 3 bases, J lost 5 bases, and 11 bases lay in between. The CDR3 is 13 amino acids. Germline V gene lookup returns CDR1 LNHDA and CDR2 SQIVND (reference sequence). The CDR3 protein is CASSMRRADEQYF. The CDR3 DNA follows: TGTGCCAGTAGTATGAGGAGGGCAGACGAGCAGTACTTC.